This T cell receptor beta chain was sequenced for a study of T-cell reconstitution after alpha-beta-depleted transplantation in children. The CDR3 covers 15 residues. V gave up 2 bases and J gave up 3 bases, with 11 bases separating them. CDR1 SGHAT and CDR2 FQNNGV come from the germline V gene. Molecular barcoding with unique molecular identifiers was used for the TCRbeta library. In TCRdb, the PCR reads were re-called with MiXCR into one record per CDR3 protein. The sample yields around 480,000 distinct CDR3 sequences, about 33% seen once. This sample comprised PBMCs from the stem cell graft donor, obtained from the stem cell graft. This receptor was identified in a human donor who donated a stem cell graft to a child with aplastic anemia. The rearrangement uses TRBV11-2 and TRBJ2-1; D remains unclear. The CDR3 loop reads CASSLLSSHYNEQFF. CDR3 coding DNA: TGTGCCAGCAGCTTACTGAGCTCCCACTACAATGAGCAGTTCTTC.